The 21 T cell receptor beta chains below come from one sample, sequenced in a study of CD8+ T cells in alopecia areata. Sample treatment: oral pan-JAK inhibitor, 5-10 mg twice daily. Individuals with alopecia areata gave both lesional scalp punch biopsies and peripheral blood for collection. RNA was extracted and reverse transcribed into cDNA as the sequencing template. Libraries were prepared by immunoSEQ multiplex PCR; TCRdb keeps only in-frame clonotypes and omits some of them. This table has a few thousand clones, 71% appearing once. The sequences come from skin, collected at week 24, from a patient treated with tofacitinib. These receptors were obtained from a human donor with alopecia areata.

CDR3 coding DNA: TGTGCCAGCATCCCCCCGGATGCCAACCAGTTCTTC. It codes for CASIPPDANQFF. The chain carries TRBV5-5 and TRBJ2-1; the D is unclear. Germline-derived CDR1 and CDR2 are SGHKS and YYEKEE (reference sequence). The CDR3 has 12 residues. Trimming removed 6 bases at V and 13 bases at J, with 17 bases between.

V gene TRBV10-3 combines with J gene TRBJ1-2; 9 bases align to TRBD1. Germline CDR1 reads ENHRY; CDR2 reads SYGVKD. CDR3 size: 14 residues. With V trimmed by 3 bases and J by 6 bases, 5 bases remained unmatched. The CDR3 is CAISDHRGLNGYTF. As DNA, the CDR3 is TGTGCCATCAGTGATCACAGGGGGCTGAATGGCTACACCTTC.

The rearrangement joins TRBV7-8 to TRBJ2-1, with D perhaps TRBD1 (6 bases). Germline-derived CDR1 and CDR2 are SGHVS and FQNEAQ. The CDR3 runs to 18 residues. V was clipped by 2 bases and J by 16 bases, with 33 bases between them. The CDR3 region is CASSLFTSLVNRERASFF. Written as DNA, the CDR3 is TGTGCCAGCAGCTTATTCACGAGTCTGGTCAACAGGGAACGTGCGTCCTTCTTC.

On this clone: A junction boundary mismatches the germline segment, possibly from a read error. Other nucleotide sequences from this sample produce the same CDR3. The CDR3, as DNA: TGCGCCAGCAGTGGACGGGCAAATTCCCATGAGCAGTTCTTC. Its protein is CASSGRANSHEQFF. The V and J genes are TRBV6-1 and TRBJ2-1, with D unresolved. The germline CDR1 and CDR2 sequences are MNHNS and SASEGT. The CDR3 consists of 14 residues.

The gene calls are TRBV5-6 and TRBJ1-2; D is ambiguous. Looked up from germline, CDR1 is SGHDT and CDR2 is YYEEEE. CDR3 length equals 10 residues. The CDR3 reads CGRKTYGYTF. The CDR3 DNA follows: TGTGGTCGAAAGACCTATGGCTACACCTTC.

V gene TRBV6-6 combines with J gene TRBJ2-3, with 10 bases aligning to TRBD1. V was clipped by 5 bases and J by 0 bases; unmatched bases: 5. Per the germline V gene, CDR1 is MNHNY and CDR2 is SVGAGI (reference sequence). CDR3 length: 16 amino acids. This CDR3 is CASSHGQGGSTDTQYF. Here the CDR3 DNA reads TGTGCCAGCAGTCATGGACAGGGGGGAAGCACAGATACGCAGTATTTT.

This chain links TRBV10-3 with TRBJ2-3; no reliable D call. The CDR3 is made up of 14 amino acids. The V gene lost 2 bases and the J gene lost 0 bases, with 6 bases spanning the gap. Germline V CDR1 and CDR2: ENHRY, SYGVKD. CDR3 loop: CAISEPSSTDTQYF. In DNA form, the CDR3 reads TGTGCCATCAGTGAGCCCTCTAGCACAGATACGCAGTATTTT.

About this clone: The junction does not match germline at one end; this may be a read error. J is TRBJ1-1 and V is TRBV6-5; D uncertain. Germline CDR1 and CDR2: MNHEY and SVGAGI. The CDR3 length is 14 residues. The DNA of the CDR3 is TGTGTCAGCGGACGGACGGCGATGAACACTGAAGCTTTCTTT. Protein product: CVSGRTAMNTEAFF.

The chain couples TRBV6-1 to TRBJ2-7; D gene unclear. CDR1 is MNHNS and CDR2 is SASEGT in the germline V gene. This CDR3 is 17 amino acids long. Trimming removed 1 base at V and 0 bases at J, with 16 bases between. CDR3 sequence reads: CASSEVAIDRSSYEQYF. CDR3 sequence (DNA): TGTGCCAGCAGTGAAGTTGCTATAGATCGGAGCTCCTACGAGCAGTACTTC.

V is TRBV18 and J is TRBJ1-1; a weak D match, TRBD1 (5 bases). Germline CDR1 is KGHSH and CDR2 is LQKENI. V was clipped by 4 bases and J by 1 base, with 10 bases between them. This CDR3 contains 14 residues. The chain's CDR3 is CASSLSQGNTEAFF. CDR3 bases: TGTGCCAGCTCACTGAGCCAGGGGAACACTGAAGCTTTCTTT.

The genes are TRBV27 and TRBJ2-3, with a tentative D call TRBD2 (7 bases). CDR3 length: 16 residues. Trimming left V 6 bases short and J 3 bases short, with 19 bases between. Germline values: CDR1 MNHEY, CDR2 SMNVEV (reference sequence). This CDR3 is CASSPRGRGRTDTQYF. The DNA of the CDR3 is TGTGCCAGCAGCCCCCGGGGGCGGGGGAGGACAGATACGCAGTATTTT.

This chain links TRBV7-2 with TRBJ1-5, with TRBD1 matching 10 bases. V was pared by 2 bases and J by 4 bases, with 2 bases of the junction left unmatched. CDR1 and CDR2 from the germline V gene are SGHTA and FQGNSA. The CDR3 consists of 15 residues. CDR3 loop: CASSLWGQGNQPQHF. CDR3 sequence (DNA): TGTGCCAGCAGCTTATGGGGACAGGGGAATCAGCCCCAGCATTTT.

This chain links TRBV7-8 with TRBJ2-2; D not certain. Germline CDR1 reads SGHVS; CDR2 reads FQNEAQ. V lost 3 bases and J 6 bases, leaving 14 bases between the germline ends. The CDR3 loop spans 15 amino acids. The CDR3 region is CASSFLGLWAGELFF. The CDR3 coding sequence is TGTGCCAGCAGCTTTCTGGGCCTCTGGGCCGGGGAGCTGTTTTTT.

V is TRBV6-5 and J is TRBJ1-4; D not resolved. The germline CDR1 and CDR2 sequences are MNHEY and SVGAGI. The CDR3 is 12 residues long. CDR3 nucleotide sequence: TGTGCTGTCGGACCGGTTAATGAAAAACTGTTTTTT. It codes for CAVGPVNEKLFF.

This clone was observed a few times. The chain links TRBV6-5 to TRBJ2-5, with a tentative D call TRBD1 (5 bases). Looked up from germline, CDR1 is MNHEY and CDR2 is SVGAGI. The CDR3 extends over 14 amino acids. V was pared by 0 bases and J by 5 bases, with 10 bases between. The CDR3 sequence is CASSYSWQGETQYF. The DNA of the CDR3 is TGTGCCAGCAGTTACTCTTGGCAGGGCGAGACCCAGTACTTC.

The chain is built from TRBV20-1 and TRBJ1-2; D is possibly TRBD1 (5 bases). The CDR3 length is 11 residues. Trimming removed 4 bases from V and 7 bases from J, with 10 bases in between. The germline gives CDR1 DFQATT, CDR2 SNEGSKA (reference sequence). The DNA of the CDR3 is TGCAGTGCTACAGGGTTAGGTGGCTACACCTTC. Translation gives CSATGLGGYTF.

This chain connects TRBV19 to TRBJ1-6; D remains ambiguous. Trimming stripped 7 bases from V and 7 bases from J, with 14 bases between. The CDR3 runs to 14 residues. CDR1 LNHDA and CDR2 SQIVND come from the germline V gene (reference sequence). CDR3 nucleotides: TGTGCCAGTAACGAACGGACCGAGAATTCACCCCTCCACTTT. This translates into CASNERTENSPLHF.

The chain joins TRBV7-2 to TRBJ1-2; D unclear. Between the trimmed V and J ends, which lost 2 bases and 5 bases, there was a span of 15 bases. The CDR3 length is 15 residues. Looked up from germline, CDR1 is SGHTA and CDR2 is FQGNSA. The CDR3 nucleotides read TGTGCCAGCAGCTTAATAACGGTGTTCGGTTATGGCTACACCTTC. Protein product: CASSLITVFGYGYTF.

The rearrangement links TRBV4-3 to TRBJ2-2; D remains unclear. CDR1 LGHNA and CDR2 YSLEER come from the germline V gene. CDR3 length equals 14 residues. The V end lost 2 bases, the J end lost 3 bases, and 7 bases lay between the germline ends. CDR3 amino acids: CASSQLDHTGELFF. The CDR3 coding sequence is TGCGCCAGCAGCCAACTTGATCACACCGGGGAGCTGTTTTTT.

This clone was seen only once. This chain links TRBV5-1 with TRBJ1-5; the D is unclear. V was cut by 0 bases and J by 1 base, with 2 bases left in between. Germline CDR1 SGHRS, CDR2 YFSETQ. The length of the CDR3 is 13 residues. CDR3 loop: CASSLGSNQPQHF. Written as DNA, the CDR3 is TGCGCCAGCAGCTTGGGGAGCAATCAGCCCCAGCATTTT.

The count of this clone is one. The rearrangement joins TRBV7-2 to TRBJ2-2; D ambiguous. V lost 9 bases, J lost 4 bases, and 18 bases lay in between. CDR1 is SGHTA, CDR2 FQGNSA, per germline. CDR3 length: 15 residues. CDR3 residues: CASTRAPTSTGELFF. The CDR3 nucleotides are TGTGCCAGTACCCGGGCACCAACGAGCACCGGGGAGCTGTTTTTT.